A single sample gave rise to the 8 T cell receptor beta chains below, sequenced in a study of cytomegalovirus exposure and HLA in healthy donors. Produced via immunoSEQ multiplex PCR; TCRdb's table is partial and in-frame only. The sample includes around 260,000 clones, 90% of them seen just once. Sequencing was done on a sample of PBMCs. Receptor source: a woman aged 30 to 39 in good health and CMV-seronegative.

CDR3 sequence (DNA): TGTGCCACCAGCAGTCCGGGACAGCGAGAATACGAGCAGTACTTC. It translates to CATSSPGQREYEQYF. The genes are TRBV15 and TRBJ2-7, with 7 bases identical to TRBD1. From germline, CDR1 is LNHNV and CDR2 YYDKDF (reference sequence). This CDR3 has 15 residues. V dropped 3 bases and J dropped 4; count of bases not matched to a gene: 9.

Written as DNA, the CDR3 is TGTGCCAGCAGCTCCTGGGACAGGGCTTACGAGCAGTACTTC. Translation: CASSSWDRAYEQYF. V and J are TRBV5-6 and TRBJ2-7; 9 positions match TRBD1. CDR1 and CDR2 from the germline V gene are SGHDT and YYEEEE. The CDR3 is 14 residues long. V shed 3 bases and J 4 bases; nucleotides not matched to a gene: 5. Drawing the rest from reference TRBV5-6 and TRBJ2-7, the complete variable domain is DAGVTQSPTHLIKTRGQQVTLRCSPKSGHDTVSWYQQALGQGPQFIFQYYEEEERQRGNFPDRFSGHQFPNYSSELNVNALLLGDSALYLCASSSWDRAYEQYFGPGTRLTVT.

The J gene is TRBJ2-7, the V gene TRBV6-1; D might be TRBD2 (5 bases). The germline V gene has CDR1 MNHNS and CDR2 SASEGT. Trimming cost V 2 bases and J 0 bases, with 11 bases left between them. This CDR3 has 15 residues. The CDR3 region has the DNA TGTGCCAGCAGTGAAATGGCGGGTCCCTCCTACGAGCAGTACTTC. Its protein product is CASSEMAGPSYEQYF.

The chain joins TRBV28 to TRBJ1-5; D call uncertain. V lost 3 bases, J lost 5 bases, and 8 bases lay in between. The CDR3 sequence is 13 residues long. Germline CDR1 and CDR2: MDHEN and SYDVKM. The CDR3 DNA reads TGTGCCAGCAGTTTTTCTGTCTATCAGCCCCAGCATTTT. Amino acids: CASSFSVYQPQHF.

This clone was counted a single time. This sequence joins TRBV4-2 and TRBJ2-7; weak D call: TRBD1 (6 bases). V lost 0 bases and J 3 bases, leaving 12 bases between the germline ends. Germline V gives CDR1 LGHNA, CDR2 YNFKEQ. The CDR3 length is 15 residues. The CDR3 sequence is CASSQEQGRGYEQYF. CDR3 bases: TGTGCCAGCAGCCAAGAACAGGGAAGAGGCTACGAGCAGTACTTC.

This clone was recorded only once. The J gene is TRBJ2-7, the V gene TRBV10-2; D possibly corresponds to TRBD1 (5 bases). Germline-derived CDR1 and CDR2 are WSHSY and SAAADI. V was pared by 2 bases and J by 4 bases, with 18 bases between. The CDR3 length is 16 residues. In nucleotides, the CDR3 is TGCGCCAGCAGTGAGCCGGACACGGTGGGGATTTACGAGCAGTACTTC. Encoded protein: CASSEPDTVGIYEQYF.

Only one count was recorded for this clone. The J gene is TRBJ2-5, the V gene TRBV6-5; the D is unclear. The V end was cut by 6 bases, the J end by 9 bases, with 14 bases between. Germline V CDR1 and CDR2: MNHEY, SVGAGI. The CDR3 has 12 residues. CDR3 region: CASSPAVGAQYF. The CDR3 bases are TGTGCCAGCAGCCCGGCCGTAGGAGCCCAGTACTTC.

The V call is TRBV28, the J call TRBJ1-2, with D possibly being TRBD1 (5 bases). Germline V gives CDR1 MDHEN, CDR2 SYDVKM. The V and J ends lost 6 bases and 1 base respectively, with 6 bases between them. This CDR3 region has 12 residues. The CDR3 loop is CASRGVNYGYTF. The CDR3 nucleotides read TGTGCCAGCAGGGGGGTTAACTATGGCTACACCTTC.